The 27 T cell receptor beta chains listed next were all sequenced from one sample in a study of OX40 agonist ivuxolimab in advanced cancers. Method: immunoSEQ multiplex PCR; TCRdb's copy keeps in-frame clones and lacks some. The repertoire includes almost 90,000 clones, about 87% of them detected once, and about 1.6% sits in the top ten. Specimen: CD4+ or CD8+ T cells sorted from blood, collected in a trial of the OX40 agonist ivuxolimab. These receptors all stem from an adult with an advanced solid tumor such as melanoma, head and neck, liver or kidney cancer.

The chain is built from TRBV28 and TRBJ1-1; weak D call: TRBD1 (5 bases). Trimming left V 10 bases short and J 11 bases short, with 17 bases between. Germline CDR1 is MDHEN and CDR2 is SYDVKM. This CDR3 has 11 amino acids. The CDR3 loop is CATIGDFRAFF. CDR3 in DNA: TGTGCCACCATAGGGGACTTTAGGGCTTTCTTT.

This chain uses TRBV4-3 with TRBJ2-1, with 8 bases fitting TRBD2. V lost 1 base, J lost 9 bases, and 8 bases stayed unmatched. This CDR3 is 15 amino acids long. In germline, CDR1 is LGHNA, CDR2 YSLEER. Written as DNA, the CDR3 is TGCGCCAGCAGCCAAGCGGGAGGGGGTCTCACTGAGCAGTTCTTC. Translation gives CASSQAGGGLTEQFF.

This chain connects TRBV11-2 to TRBJ2-5, with a tentative D call TRBD2 (8 bases). The CDR3 loop spans 16 amino acids. Germline loops: CDR1 SGHAT, CDR2 FQNNGV. V lost 4 bases and J lost 3, with 18 bases in between. CDR3 DNA sequence: TGTGCCAGCAGCTCGCAGGGGGGACTAGGGAAAGAGACCCAGTACTTC. It specifies CASSSQGGLGKETQYF.

The chain uses TRBV10-2 and TRBJ2-1, with D possibly being TRBD2 (6 bases). Germline V lookup: CDR1 WSHSY, CDR2 SAAADI. The CDR3 is made up of 14 amino acids. V gave up 3 bases and J gave up 8 bases, with 14 bases separating them. CDR3 region: CASSDNGRGDEQFF. The CDR3 DNA reads as TGCGCCAGCAGTGACAACGGGAGAGGTGATGAGCAGTTCTTC.

This clone has only a few counts. The DNA is left out, because the CDR3 cannot be placed on it with certainty; the CDR3 is given as TCRdb lists it. The rearrangement joins TRBV21-1 to TRBJ2-2; the table assigns TRBD1, which was not confirmed against the DNA. TRBV21-1 is assigned pseudogene status. The CDR3 region is 15 residues in length, termini included. The CDR3 reads CASSKVGQGTGELFF.

This chain uses TRBV7-6 with TRBJ2-6, with TRBD1 as a possible D gene (5 bases). Germline CDR1 reads SGHVS; CDR2 reads FNYEAQ. The CDR3 extends over 14 amino acids. The V end lost 6 bases, the J end lost 4 bases, and 10 bases lay between the germline ends. The CDR3 nucleotides read TGTGCCAGCAGTTCAGGGTACGGGGCCAACGTCCTGACTTTC. This encodes CASSSGYGANVLTF.

The chain couples TRBV2 to TRBJ2-1; D call uncertain. This CDR3 spans 11 amino acids. Germline V CDR1 and CDR2: SNHLY, FYNNEI. The V and J ends lost 7 bases and 8 bases respectively, with 9 bases between them. This CDR3 reads CASNEMHEQFF. In DNA form, the CDR3 reads TGTGCCAGCAACGAGATGCATGAGCAGTTCTTC.

This clone was counted between two and nine times. The chain has TRBV27 and TRBJ1-1; no firm D call. This CDR3 contains 13 residues. The germline V gene has CDR1 MNHEY and CDR2 SMNVEV (reference sequence). V was trimmed by 1 base and J by 4 bases, leaving 7 bases between them. In DNA, the CDR3 is TGTGCCAGCAGTTTATGGAGTTCCACTGAAGCTTTCTTT. Translation gives CASSLWSSTEAFF.

The CDR3 loop is CASSFSGGLNEQFF. CDR3 DNA: TGTGCCAGCAGCTTTTCGGGGGGCCTTAATGAGCAGTTCTTC. V gene TRBV11-3 combines with J gene TRBJ2-1; D is possibly TRBD2 (7 bases). The CDR3 consists of 14 residues. From germline, CDR1 is SGHNT and CDR2 YENEEA. Trimming pared 3 bases from V and 7 bases from J, leaving 13 bases between. Supplemented by reference TRBV11-3 and TRBJ2-1, the full variable domain reads EAGVVQSPRYKIIEKKQPVAFWCNPISGHNTLYWYLQNLGQGPELLIRYENEEAVDDSQLPKDRFSAERLKGVDSTLKIQPAELGDSAVYLCASSFSGGLNEQFFGPGTRLTVL.

The chain recombines TRBV6-6 with TRBJ1-2, with no clear D. From germline, CDR1 is MNHNY and CDR2 SVGAGI (reference sequence). The length of the CDR3 is 16 residues. Trimming removed 4 bases at V and 1 base at J, with 16 bases between. DNA for the CDR3: TGTGCCAGCAGTTTGGCCCCCGGGCAGCTTAACTATGGCTACACCTTC. This encodes CASSLAPGQLNYGYTF.

The chain carries TRBV11-2 and TRBJ1-4, with a possible D match to TRBD1 (6 bases). CDR1 and CDR2 from the germline V gene are SGHAT and FQNNGV. The CDR3 is made up of 16 amino acids. V was trimmed by 7 bases and J by 0 bases, leaving 15 bases between them. CDR3 residues: CASTGRGGPTNEKLFF. In nucleotides, the CDR3 is TGTGCCAGCACCGGCCGGGGGGGCCCAACTAATGAAAAACTGTTTTTT. The variable domain in full, completed from reference TRBV11-2 and TRBJ1-4, reads EAGVAQSPRYKIIEKRQSVAFWCNPISGHATLYWYQQILGQGPKLLIQFQNNGVVDDSQLPKDRFSAERLKGVDSTLKIQPAKLEDSAVYLCASTGRGGPTNEKLFFGSGTQLSVL.

CDR3: CASSERRRDLSGGATDTQYF. Written as DNA, the CDR3 is TGTGCCAGCAGTGAACGGAGAAGGGACCTTAGCGGGGGAGCTACAGATACGCAGTATTTT. V is TRBV6-1 and J is TRBJ2-3; 9 bases line up with TRBD2. The germline gives CDR1 MNHNS, CDR2 SASEGT. After removal of 2 bases from V and 3 bases from J, the junction contained 18 bases not matched to a gene. This CDR3 has 20 amino acids.

The CDR3 coding sequence is TGCGCCAGCAGCGCAGTACAGGGGGTAACAGATACGCAGTATTTT. It is translated as CASSAVQGVTDTQYF. The J gene is TRBJ2-3, the V gene TRBV5-1; 8 positions match TRBD1. The germline V gene encodes CDR1 SGHRS and CDR2 YFSETQ. With 4 bases clipped from V and 3 bases from J, the junction kept 7 bases outside the gene matches. The CDR3 contains 15 residues.

This rearrangement joins TRBV9 to TRBJ2-7; 9 bases map to TRBD1. Germline-derived CDR1 and CDR2 are SGDLS and YYNGEE. The CDR3 is made up of 14 amino acids. J was trimmed by 5 bases and V by 3 bases; bases with no gene match: 6. The CDR3 protein is CASSAGTGTHEQYF. For the CDR3, the DNA is TGTGCCAGCAGCGCCGGGACAGGGACTCACGAGCAGTACTTC.

This clone was observed once. The rearrangement joins TRBV7-2 to TRBJ2-3, with 9 bases identical to TRBD2. The CDR3 runs 16 residues. The germline gives CDR1 SGHTA, CDR2 FQGNSA. J gave up 0 bases and V 1 base, and 2 bases lay outside the gene matches. The CDR3 region is CASSLVGTSSTDTQYF. The CDR3 DNA reads as TGTGCCAGCAGCTTAGTTGGGACTAGCAGCACAGATACGCAGTATTTT.

The rearrangement links TRBV7-9 to TRBJ2-4; 7 bases fit TRBD2. This CDR3 spans 16 amino acids. Unmatched junction bases numbered 3, after V lost 1 base and J lost 0 bases. Germline V gives CDR1 SEHNR, CDR2 FQNEAQ (reference sequence). CDR3 sequence (DNA): TGTGCCAGCAGCTTAGAGGGAGGGAGAGCCAAAAACATTCAGTACTTC. Its translation: CASSLEGGRAKNIQYF.

The chain is built from TRBV11-3 and TRBJ2-7; D might be TRBD1 (6 bases). V lost 2 bases, J lost 1 base, and 6 bases lay in between. The germline gives CDR1 SGHNT, CDR2 YENEEA. The CDR3 runs to 13 residues. As DNA, the CDR3 is TGTGCCAGCAGCTTACAGGGGTCCTACGAGCAGTACTTC. Translating gives CASSLQGSYEQYF.

The chain recombines TRBV7-3 with TRBJ2-3; 7 nucleotides agree with TRBD2. Per germline, CDR1 SGHTA and CDR2 FQGTGA. The CDR3 length is 16 residues. The J segment lost 0 bases and the V segment lost 5 bases, leaving 8 bases of the junction unmatched. DNA of the CDR3: TGTGCCAGCAGCCCGCGGGCGGGGGTCAGCACAGATACGCAGTATTTT. It translates to CASSPRAGVSTDTQYF. The variable domain in full, with the rest retrieved from reference TRBV7-3 and TRBJ2-3, is GAGVSQTPSNKVTEKGKYVELRCDPISGHTALYWYRQSLGQGPEFLIYFQGTGAADDSGLPNDRFFAVRPEGSVSTLKIQRTERGDSAVYLCASSPRAGVSTDTQYFGPGTRLTVL.

This clone appeared a few times. Other DNA sequences in this specimen translate into the identical CDR3. This rearrangement joins TRBV25-1 to TRBJ2-1; 10 nucleotides align to TRBD2. V lost 6 bases and J lost 3; bases outside the gene matches: 2. The CDR3 consists of 14 residues. The germline CDR1 and CDR2 sequences are MGHDK and SYGVNS. CDR3 in amino acids: CASSSSGGYNEQFF. CDR3 DNA sequence: TGTGCCAGCAGCTCTAGCGGGGGCTACAATGAGCAGTTCTTC.

The V and J genes are TRBV9 and TRBJ1-6, with 7 bases aligning to TRBD1. The CDR3 consists of 15 residues. With V trimmed by 2 bases and J by 7 bases, 6 bases remained unmatched. Germline CDR1 reads SGDLS; CDR2 reads YYNGEE. The chain's CDR3 is CASSVTGERNSPLHF. The CDR3 DNA is TGTGCCAGCAGCGTTACAGGGGAACGGAATTCACCCCTCCACTTT.

The chain has TRBV6-1 and TRBJ2-7; D may be TRBD1 (6 bases). There are 12 residues in the CDR3. Germline values: CDR1 MNHNS, CDR2 SASEGT. CDR3 nucleotides: TGTTCAACTGGGCAGGGGTGGTACGAGCAGTACTTC. Its protein is CSTGQGWYEQYF.

This clone appeared once. This chain connects TRBV7-9 to TRBJ1-6; D is uncertain. CDR3 size: 15 residues. The germline CDR1 and CDR2 sequences are SEHNR and FQNEAQ (reference sequence). The germline V and J ends were trimmed by 5 bases and 8 bases, with 16 bases remaining between them. The DNA of the CDR3 is TGTGCCAGCAGCCCCATGGGGATAAGTTATTCACCCCTCCACTTT. Translation: CASSPMGISYSPLHF. The variable domain in full, with the rest retrieved from reference TRBV7-9 and TRBJ1-6, is DTGVSQNPRHKITKRGQNVTFRCDPISEHNRLYWYRQTLGQGPEFLTYFQNEAQLEKSRLLSDRFSAERPKGSFSTLEIQRTEQGDSAMYLCASSPMGISYSPLHFGNGTRLTVT.

V usage is TRBV5-1 and J usage is TRBJ2-3; TRBD2 is a possible D gene (6 bases). The CDR3 runs 14 residues. Germline CDR1 is SGHRS and CDR2 is YFSETQ. V lost 0 bases to trimming and J lost 6 bases, with 11 bases between them. CDR3 residues: CASSLGGTGDTQYF. For the CDR3, the DNA is TGCGCCAGCAGCTTGGGCGGGACGGGTGATACGCAGTATTTT.

The genes are TRBV30 and TRBJ2-7; D is tentatively TRBD1 or TRBD2 (5 bases each). The CDR3 length is 14 residues. V was trimmed by 5 bases and J by 3 bases, leaving 17 bases between them. Germline V CDR1 and CDR2: GTSNPN, SVGIG (reference sequence). The CDR3 nucleotides are TGTGCCTGGGGCCGGGGCCTTGGGAACTACGAGCAGTACTTC. This codes for CAWGRGLGNYEQYF.

The chain recombines TRBV10-1 with TRBJ2-7, with 9 bases matching TRBD1. The junction had 8 bases not matched to a gene; V was cut back by 6 bases and J by 5 bases. Germline V CDR1 and CDR2: WNHNN, SYGVQD (reference sequence). The CDR3 sequence is 14 residues long. This CDR3 reads CASSGGTGLHEQYF. The DNA for the CDR3 is TGCGCCAGCAGCGGAGGGACAGGGCTTCACGAGCAGTACTTC.

The rearrangement links TRBV19 to TRBJ1-1; D uncertain. The V gene's germline CDR1 is LNHDA and CDR2 SQIVND (reference sequence). Deletions cut 8 bases from V and 1 base from J, with 11 bases between. This CDR3 spans 13 amino acids. CDR3 in amino acids: CASRKRQNTEAFF. DNA of the CDR3: TGTGCCAGTCGAAAGAGGCAGAACACTGAAGCTTTCTTT. Complete variable domain (other parts from reference TRBV19 and TRBJ1-1): DGGITQSPKYLFRKEGQNVTLSCEQNLNHDAMYWYRQDPGQGLRLIYYSQIVNDFQKGDIAEGYSVSREKKESFPLTVTSAQKNPTAFYLCASRKRQNTEAFFGQGTRLTVV.

CDR3 protein: CASNLQGMNTEAFF. As DNA, the CDR3 is TGCGCCAGCAACCTCCAGGGTATGAACACTGAAGCTTTCTTT. This sequence joins TRBV5-1 and TRBJ1-1, with TRBD1 as a possible D gene (5 bases). Per germline, CDR1 SGHRS and CDR2 YFSETQ. The germline V and J ends were trimmed by 6 bases and 0 bases, with 12 bases remaining between them. CDR3 size: 14 residues.